Given below is one TCR beta chain in context. This clone was observed a single time. The antigen it binds to is not known. Base quality data are lacking; no much larger clone is found one base away. V is shortened by 2 bases, J by 4 bases, and the region joining them spans 9 bases. CDR3 length: 14 amino acids, cysteine to phenylalanine. Only the CDR3 region is kept as DNA, spanning 42 bases read in frame from base 1. The germline V gene specifies MDHEN as CDR1 and SYDVKM as CDR2. This specimen belongs to a study of Ad26.COV2.S vaccination and SARS-CoV-2 variants (dated by TCRdb to the early 2020s). Study-level background: Donors in the vaccine arm were drawn from COV1001, a phase I-IIa trial of Ad26.COV2.S in healthy adults that was multicentre, randomized, double-blind and placebo-controlled. The TCR-sequenced set comprised approximately 32 samples: 19 Ad26.COV2.S vaccine recipients, 5 placebo recipients and 8 SARS-CoV-2 convalescent individuals. Participants in the trial were split at random into five groups of five each, receiving low-dose or high-dose Ad26.COV2.S once or twice, or else placebo on both occasions. Ad26.COV2.S was given intramuscularly at 5x10^10 or 1x10^11 viral particles, as a single shot or as two shots 56 days apart. Throughout the experiments and outcome assessment, investigators stayed blinded to trial group allocation. Sequencing of the TCRbeta repertoire served to evaluate the specificity and breadth of SARS-CoV-2-reactive T cell receptors following Ad26.COV2.S vaccination. The full study reports these points: After vaccination, spike-specific CD8+ and CD4+ T cell responses were reported to show substantial breadth. Comparing responses between vaccine doses or regimens was not something the study was powered to do. According to the authors, total T cell responses may have been underestimated by the TCR breadth and depth analyses. Vaccine and placebo recipients had similar non-spike TCR breadth, a finding consistent with the vaccine containing only spike. Spike-specific TCR breadth was higher in Ad26.COV2.S recipients than in placebo recipients (P = 0.0014).

The immunoSEQ Assay was the method used to sequence TCRbeta CDR3 regions. After extraction, genomic DNA underwent amplification by bias-controlled multiplex PCR, followed by high-throughput sequencing. Under the source paper's analysis protocol: To quantify the absolute abundance of every unique TCRbeta CDR3 region, sequences were collapsed and filtered. Usable DNA was measured by amplifying reference genes present in all nucleated cells, and TCRbeta template counts were normalized to that usable DNA to estimate T cell fraction. Repertoire TCRs were annotated as SARS-CoV-2-specific when V gene, CDR3 amino acid sequence and J gene were exactly matched to a known reactive TCR set. The reference SARS-CoV-2 TCR set was obtained from MIRA and was filtered for enrichment in COVID-19-positive ImmuneCODE repertoires, whereby public or cross-reactive TCRs were removed. Using the MIRA antigens, annotated TCRs were further analysed by specific ORF or by position within an ORF. Breadth was defined as annotated unique rearrangements over total unique productive rearrangements; depth was the summed frequency of those rearrangements. Two-sided Wilcoxon rank-sum tests were applied when comparing TCR breadth between groups. Imported from immuneACCESS, the table was reduced by TCRdb to in-frame sequences with V and J called. These copies leave out some clones; in studies compared against another copy, an unresolved V gene accounts for under half, and the cause of the remainder is not known. The DNA gave D and trimming, while V, J and clone size come from that table. This sample is represented by around 450,000 clones; roughly nine tenths of them were singletons. The ten largest account for 1.5% to 2% of the sample.

The treatment or condition label for this specimen denotes: roughly 18 received Ad26.COV2.S at low or high dose, single or two shots; about 5 received placebo; per-sample allocation not given. For vaccine and placebo recipients, the sequenced repertoires came from samples collected on day 63 after the first injection. In Cohort 1b, fewer than 30 adults aged 18-55 years were enrolled at a single site in Boston, USA, between 29 July and 7 August 2020. Ad26.COV2.S was a replication-incompetent adenovirus type 26 vector that expressed a prefusion-stabilized SARS-CoV-2 spike protein derived from the original Wuhan strain.

The TCR originated in a person aged 18-60 years who received the Ad26.COV2.S COVID-19 vaccine or a placebo. The sample here was peripheral blood, taken in a trial of Ad26.COV2.S vaccine versus placebo. The sequence joins TRBV28 to TRBJ2-1, with no confident D gene call. In nucleotides, the sequence is TGTGCCAGCAGTTTAAGTCTCTATTACAATGAGCAGTTCTTC. Its protein is CASSLSLYYNEQFF. Supplemented by the reference TRBV28 and TRBJ2-1 proteins around the CDR3, the complete variable domain is DVKVTQSSRYLVKRTGEKVFLECVQDMDHENMFWYRQDPGLGLRLIYFSYDVKMKEKGDIPEGYSVSREKKERFSLILESASTNQTSMYLCASSLSLYYNEQFFGPGTRLTVL.